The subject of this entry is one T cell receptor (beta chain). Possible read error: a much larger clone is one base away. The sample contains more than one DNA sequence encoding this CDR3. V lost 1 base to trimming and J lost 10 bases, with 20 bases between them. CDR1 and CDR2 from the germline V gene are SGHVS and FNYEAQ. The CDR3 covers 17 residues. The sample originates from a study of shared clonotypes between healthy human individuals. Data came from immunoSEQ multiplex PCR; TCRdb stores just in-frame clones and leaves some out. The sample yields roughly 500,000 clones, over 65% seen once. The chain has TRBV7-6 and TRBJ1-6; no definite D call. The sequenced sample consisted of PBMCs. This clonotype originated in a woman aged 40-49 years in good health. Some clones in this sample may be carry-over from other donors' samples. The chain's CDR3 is CASSLDQVLPANSPLHF. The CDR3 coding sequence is TGTGCCAGCAGCTTAGATCAGGTTCTACCAGCCAACTCACCCCTCCACTTT. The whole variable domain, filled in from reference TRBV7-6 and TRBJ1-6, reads GAGVSQSPRYKVTKRGQDVALRCDPISGHVSLYWYRQALGQGPEFLTYFNYEAQQDKSGLPNDRFSAERPEGSISTLTIQRTEQRDSAMYRCASSLDQVLPANSPLHFGNGTRLTVT.